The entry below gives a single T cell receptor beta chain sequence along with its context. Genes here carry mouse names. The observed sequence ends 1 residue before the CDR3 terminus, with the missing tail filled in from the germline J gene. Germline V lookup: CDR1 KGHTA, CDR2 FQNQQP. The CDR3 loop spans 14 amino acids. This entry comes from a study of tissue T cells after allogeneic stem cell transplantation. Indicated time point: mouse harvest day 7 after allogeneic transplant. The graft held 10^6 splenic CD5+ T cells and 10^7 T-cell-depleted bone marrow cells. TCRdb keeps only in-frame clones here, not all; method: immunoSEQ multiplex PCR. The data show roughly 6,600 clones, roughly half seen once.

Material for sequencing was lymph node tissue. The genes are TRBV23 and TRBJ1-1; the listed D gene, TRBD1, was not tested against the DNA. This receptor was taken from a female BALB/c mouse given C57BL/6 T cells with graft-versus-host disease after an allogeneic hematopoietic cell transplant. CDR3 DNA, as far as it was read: TGCTCCAGCAGTCACCCGGGACAATTCACAGAAGTCTTC. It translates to CSSSHPGQFTEVF. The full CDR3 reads CSSSHPGQFTEVFF.